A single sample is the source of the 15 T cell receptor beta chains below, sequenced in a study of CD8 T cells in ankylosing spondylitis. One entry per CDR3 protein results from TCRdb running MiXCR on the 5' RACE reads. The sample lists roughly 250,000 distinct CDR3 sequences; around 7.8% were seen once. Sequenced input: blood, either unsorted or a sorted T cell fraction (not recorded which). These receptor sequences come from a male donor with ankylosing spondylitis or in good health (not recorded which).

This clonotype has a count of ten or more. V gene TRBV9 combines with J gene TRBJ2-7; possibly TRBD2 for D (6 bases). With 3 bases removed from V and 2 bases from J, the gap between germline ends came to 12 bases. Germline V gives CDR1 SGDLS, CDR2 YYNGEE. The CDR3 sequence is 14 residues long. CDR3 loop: CASSATGSPYEQYF. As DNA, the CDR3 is TGTGCCAGCAGCGCCACCGGGAGTCCCTACGAGCAGTACTTC.

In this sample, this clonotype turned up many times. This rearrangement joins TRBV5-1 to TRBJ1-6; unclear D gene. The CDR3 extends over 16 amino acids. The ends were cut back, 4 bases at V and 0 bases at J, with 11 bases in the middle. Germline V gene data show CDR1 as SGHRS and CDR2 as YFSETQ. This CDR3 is CASSPDGSSYNSPLHF. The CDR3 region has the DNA TGCGCCAGCAGCCCGGACGGAAGCTCCTATAATTCACCCCTCCACTTT.

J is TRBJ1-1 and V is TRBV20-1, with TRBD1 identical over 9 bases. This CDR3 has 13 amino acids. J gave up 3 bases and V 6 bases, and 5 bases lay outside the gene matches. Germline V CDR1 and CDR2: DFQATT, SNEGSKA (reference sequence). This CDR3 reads CSAMDRGDTEAFF. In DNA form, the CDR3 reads TGCAGTGCGATGGACAGGGGAGACACTGAAGCTTTCTTT.

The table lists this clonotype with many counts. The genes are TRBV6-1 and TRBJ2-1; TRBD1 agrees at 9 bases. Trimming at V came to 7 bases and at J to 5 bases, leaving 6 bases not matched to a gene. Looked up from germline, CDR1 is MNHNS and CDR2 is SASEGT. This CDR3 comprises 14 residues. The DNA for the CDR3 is TGTGCCAGCACCACAGGGGGCGTTGACAATGAGCAGTTCTTC. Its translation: CASTTGGVDNEQFF.

CDR3 bases: TGTGCCAGCAGCCCCTTCGGCGGGAGGGCCTCAGATACGCAGTATTTT. Amino acid sequence: CASSPFGGRASDTQYF. The chain combines TRBV9 with TRBJ2-3; 9 bases agree with TRBD2. The CDR3 consists of 16 residues. V shed 4 bases, J shed 4 bases, and the junction held 10 bases outside the gene matches. Germline lookup yields CDR1 SGDLS and CDR2 YYNGEE.

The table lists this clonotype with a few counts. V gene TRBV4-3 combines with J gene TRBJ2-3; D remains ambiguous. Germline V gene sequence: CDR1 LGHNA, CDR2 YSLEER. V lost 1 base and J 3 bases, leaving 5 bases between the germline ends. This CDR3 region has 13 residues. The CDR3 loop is CASSQARTDTQYF. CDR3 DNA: TGCGCCAGCAGCCAAGCCCGAACAGATACGCAGTATTTT.

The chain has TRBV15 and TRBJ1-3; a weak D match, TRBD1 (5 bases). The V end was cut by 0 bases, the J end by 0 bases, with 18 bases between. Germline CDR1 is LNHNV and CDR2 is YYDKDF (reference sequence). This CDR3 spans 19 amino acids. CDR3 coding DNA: TGTGCCACCAGCAGAGATGGAGGAGGGGCCTCTAGCTCTGGAAACACCATATATTTT. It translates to CATSRDGGGASSSGNTIYF.

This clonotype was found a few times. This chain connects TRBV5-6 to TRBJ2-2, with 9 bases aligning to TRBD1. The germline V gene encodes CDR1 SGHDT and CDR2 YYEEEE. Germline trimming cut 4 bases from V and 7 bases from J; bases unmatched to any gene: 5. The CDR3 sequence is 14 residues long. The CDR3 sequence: CASSTLTGGGELFF. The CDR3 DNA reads TGTGCCAGCAGCACCCTGACAGGGGGCGGGGAGCTGTTTTTT.

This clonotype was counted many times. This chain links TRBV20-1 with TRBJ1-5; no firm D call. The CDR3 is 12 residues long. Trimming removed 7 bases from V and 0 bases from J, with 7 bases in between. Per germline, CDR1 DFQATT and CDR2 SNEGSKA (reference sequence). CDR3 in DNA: TGCAGTGTTACAAATAGCAATCAGCCCCAGCATTTT. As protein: CSVTNSNQPQHF.

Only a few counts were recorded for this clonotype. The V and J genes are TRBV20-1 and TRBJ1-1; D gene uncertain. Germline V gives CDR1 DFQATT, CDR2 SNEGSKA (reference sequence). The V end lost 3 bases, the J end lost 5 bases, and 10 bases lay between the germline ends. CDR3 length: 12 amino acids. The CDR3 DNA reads TGCAGTGCTAGTTCCCTCGGGACTGAAGCTTTCTTT. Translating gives CSASSLGTEAFF.

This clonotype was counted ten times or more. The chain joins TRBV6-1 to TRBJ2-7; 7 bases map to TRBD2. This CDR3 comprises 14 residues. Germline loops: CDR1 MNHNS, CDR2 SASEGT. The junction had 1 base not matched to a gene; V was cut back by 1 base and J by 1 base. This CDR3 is CASSEGGGSYEQYF. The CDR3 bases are TGTGCCAGCAGTGAAGGGGGGGGATCCTACGAGCAGTACTTC.

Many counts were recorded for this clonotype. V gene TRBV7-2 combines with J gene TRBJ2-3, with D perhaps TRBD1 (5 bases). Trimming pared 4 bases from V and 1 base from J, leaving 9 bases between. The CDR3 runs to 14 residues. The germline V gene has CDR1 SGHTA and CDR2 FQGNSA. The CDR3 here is CASSSQTGTDTQYF. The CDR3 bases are TGTGCCAGCAGCTCCCAGACAGGCACAGATACGCAGTATTTT.

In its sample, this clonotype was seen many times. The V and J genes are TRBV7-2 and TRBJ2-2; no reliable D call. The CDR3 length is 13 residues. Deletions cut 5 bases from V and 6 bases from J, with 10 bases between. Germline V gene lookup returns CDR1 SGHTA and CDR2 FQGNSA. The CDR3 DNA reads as TGTGCCAGCAGCCTCCTAATCCCCGGGGAGCTGTTTTTT. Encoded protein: CASSLLIPGELFF.

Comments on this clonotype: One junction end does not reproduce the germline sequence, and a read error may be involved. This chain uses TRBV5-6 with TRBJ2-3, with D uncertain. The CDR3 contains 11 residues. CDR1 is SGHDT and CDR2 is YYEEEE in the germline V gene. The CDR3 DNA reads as TGTGCCAGCAGGCTCCTAGATACGCAGAATTTT. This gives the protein CASRLLDTQNF.

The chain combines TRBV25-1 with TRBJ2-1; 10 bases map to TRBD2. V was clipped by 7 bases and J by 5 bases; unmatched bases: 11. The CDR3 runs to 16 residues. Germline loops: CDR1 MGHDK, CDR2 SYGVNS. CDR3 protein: CASNPAGGPRHNEQFF. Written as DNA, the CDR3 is TGTGCCAGCAACCCAGCGGGAGGGCCCCGTCACAATGAGCAGTTCTTC.